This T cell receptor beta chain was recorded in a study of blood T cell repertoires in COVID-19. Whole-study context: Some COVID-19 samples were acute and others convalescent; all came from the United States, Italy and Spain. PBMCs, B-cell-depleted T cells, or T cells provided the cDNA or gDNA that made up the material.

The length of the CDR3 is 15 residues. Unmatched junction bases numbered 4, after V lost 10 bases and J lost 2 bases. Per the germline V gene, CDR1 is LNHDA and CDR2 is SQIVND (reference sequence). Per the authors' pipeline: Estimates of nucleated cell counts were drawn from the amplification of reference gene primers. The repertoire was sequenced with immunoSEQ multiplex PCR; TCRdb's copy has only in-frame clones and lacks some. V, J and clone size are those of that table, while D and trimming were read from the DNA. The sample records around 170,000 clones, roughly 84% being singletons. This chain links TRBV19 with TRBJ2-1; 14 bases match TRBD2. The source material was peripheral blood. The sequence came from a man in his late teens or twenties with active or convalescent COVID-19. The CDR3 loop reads CATRLAGGTYNEQFF. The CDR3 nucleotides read TGTGCCACTAGACTAGCGGGGGGGACCTACAATGAGCAGTTCTTC. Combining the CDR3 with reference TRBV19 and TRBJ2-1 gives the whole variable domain DGGITQSPKYLFRKEGQNVTLSCEQNLNHDAMYWYRQDPGQGLRLIYYSQIVNDFQKGDIAEGYSVSREKKESFPLTVTSAQKNPTAFYLCATRLAGGTYNEQFFGPGTRLTVL.